The 7 T cell receptor beta chains below all came from one sample that was sequenced in a study of OX40 agonist ivuxolimab in advanced cancers. This table comes from immunoSEQ multiplex PCR, and its TCRdb copy is limited to in-frame clones, with some not included. The sample carries about 77,000 clones, 89% recorded once. This specimen was CD4+ or CD8+ T cells sorted from blood, taken in a trial of the OX40 agonist ivuxolimab. The receptors come from an adult with an advanced solid tumor such as melanoma, head and neck, liver or kidney cancer.

Details on this clone: Other nucleotide sequences in the sample specify the same CDR3. The rearrangement uses TRBV7-6 and TRBJ1-1; D is unresolved. Germline V lookup: CDR1 SGHVS, CDR2 FNYEAQ. The CDR3 runs to 14 residues. Trimming removed 0 bases at V and 2 bases at J, with 7 bases between. CDR3 sequence reads: CASSLAQGNTEAFF. The CDR3 DNA sequence: TGTGCCAGCAGCTTAGCGCAAGGAAACACTGAAGCTTTCTTT.

This clone was seen more than once but under ten times. The V and J genes are TRBV15 and TRBJ1-1; D unclear. Between the trimmed V and J ends, which lost 7 bases and 3 bases, there was a span of 12 bases. The CDR3 length is 13 residues. From germline, CDR1 is LNHNV and CDR2 YYDKDF (reference sequence). This CDR3 reads CATTPHLDTEAFF. The CDR3 bases are TGTGCCACCACCCCCCATCTCGACACTGAAGCTTTCTTT.

This clone has just one count. The chain has TRBV11-2 and TRBJ2-3; a possible D gene is TRBD2 (5 bases). V shed 3 bases and J shed 0 bases, with 7 bases lying between them. The CDR3 runs 14 residues. Germline loops: CDR1 SGHAT, CDR2 FQNNGV. The CDR3 loop reads CASSLDLSTDTQYF. The DNA of the CDR3 is TGTGCCAGCAGCTTGGACTTGAGCACAGATACGCAGTATTTT. The variable domain in full, with the rest retrieved from reference TRBV11-2 and TRBJ2-3, is EAGVAQSPRYKIIEKRQSVAFWCNPISGHATLYWYQQILGQGPKLLIQFQNNGVVDDSQLPKDRFSAERLKGVDSTLKIQPAKLEDSAVYLCASSLDLSTDTQYFGPGTRLTVL.

The chain couples TRBV5-4 to TRBJ2-7; 7 bases agree with TRBD2. CDR3 length equals 14 residues. Germline V gives CDR1 SGHNT, CDR2 YYREEE (reference sequence). With V trimmed by 1 base and J by 9 bases, 10 bases remained unmatched. As DNA, the CDR3 is TGTGCCAGCAGCTTGCTGGCGGGAGAAGGAGTGCAGTACTTC. Translated, it gives CASSLLAGEGVQYF.

The genes are TRBV6-6 and TRBJ2-3; TRBD1 matches at 7 bases. J lost 2 bases, V lost 2 bases, and 1 base had no gene match. CDR1 and CDR2 (germline): MNHNY, SVGAGI (reference sequence). The CDR3 is 14 residues long. The CDR3 sequence: CASSYQGDTDTQYF. The DNA for the CDR3 is TGTGCCAGCAGTTACCAGGGGGACACAGATACGCAGTATTTT.

The V call is TRBV19, the J call TRBJ2-3, with TRBD1 matching 8 bases. J lost 1 base, V lost 7 bases, and 4 bases had no gene match. The V gene's germline CDR1 is LNHDA and CDR2 SQIVND (reference sequence). The CDR3 extends over 14 amino acids. In DNA, the CDR3 is TGTGCCAGTACCTCGGGACAGGGCACAGATACGCAGTATTTT. Amino acid sequence: CASTSGQGTDTQYF.

This chain joins TRBV9 and TRBJ2-5; 9 bases map to TRBD2. V shed 0 bases, J shed 5 bases, and the junction held 5 bases outside the gene matches. Germline CDR1 is SGDLS and CDR2 is YYNGEE. CDR3 size: 15 residues. CDR3 nucleotide sequence: TGTGCCAGCAGCGTAGGATTAGCGGGAGTGGAGACCCAGTACTTC. Encoded protein: CASSVGLAGVETQYF.